The rows below give T cell receptor beta chains drawn from one sample of a study of STAT5B mutations in CD4+ large granular lymphocyte leukemia. Measured with immunoSEQ multiplex PCR; TCRdb has only the in-frame clones, and not every one. Of about 31,000 clones listed, less than 80% were seen once; the top ten hold more than 1%. Sequenced: CD4+ T cells from blood buffy coats. The source of these receptors is a human donor in good health. The CDR3 runs from the conserved cysteine through the conserved F or W. D genes are given only for firm matches. The listing skips clone size in some rows; elsewhere it reads once, few, many or a size class.

TRBV2	.	TRBJ1-2	.	TGTGCCAGCAGTGAGGGCAGGGGCTATGGCTACACCTTC	CASSEGRGYGYTF
TRBV19	.	TRBJ1-5	.	TGTGCCAGTAGTAAGCCGAAGGGGGGGGCACAGAATCAGCCCCAGCATTTT	CASSKPKGGAQNQPQHF
TRBV5-5	.	TRBJ2-7	TRBD1	TGTGCCAGCATCACAGGGGGTTTCGCCTACGAGCAGTACTTC	CASITGGFAYEQYF
TRBV5-1	.	TRBJ1-1	.	TGCGCCAGCAGCTCGGGGGTTTTGGGGGGAAGGACTGAAGCTTTCTTT	CASSSGVLGGRTEAFF
TRBV19	.	TRBJ2-5	.	TGTGCCAGTAGCGTAGCCCAAGAGACCCAGTACTTC	CASSVAQETQYF
TRBV9	.	TRBJ1-1	.	TGTGCCAGCAGCGTAGGGGGGGCGCTGGTGACTGAAGCTTTCTTT	CASSVGGALVTEAFF
TRBV5-4	.	TRBJ1-2	TRBD1	TGCGCCAGCAGCCAAGAAAGGGGACAGACCTTCTATGGCTACACCTTC	CASSQERGQTFYGYTF
TRBV7-6	once	TRBJ2-3	.	TGTGCCAGCAGCCTGACCCCACAGGGCGCAGATACGCAGTATTTT	CASSLTPQGADTQYF
TRBV19	.	TRBJ1-2	.	TGTGCCAGTACCACCCCGGTAGTGGGACGGATATATGGCTACACCTTC	CASTTPVVGRIYGYTF
TRBV5-1	few	TRBJ1-4	TRBD1	TGCGCCAGCAGCTCGGAAGGGACAGCAACTAATGAAAAACTGTTTTTT	CASSSEGTATNEKLFF
TRBV5-4	.	TRBJ1-6	.	TGTGCCAGCACCCTTGGTGGGGGAAGGGGATATAATTCACCCCTCCACTTT	CASTLGGGRGYNSPLHF
TRBV7-2	.	TRBJ2-7	.	TGTGCCAGCAGCTTAGGAGCTTCGACGGCCTACGAGCAGTACTTC	CASSLGASTAYEQYF
TRBV30	.	TRBJ1-2	.	TGTGCCTGGAGCGGGAGAGGGTGGGTTGATGGCTACACCTTC	CAWSGRGWVDGYTF
TRBV5-1	.	TRBJ2-5	.	TGCGCCAGCAGCTTGGCCCAAGAGACCCAGTACTTC	CASSLAQETQYF
TRBV10-3	.	TRBJ2-3	.	TGTGCCATCAGTGAATTGAGGGGGAGCACAGATACGCAGTATTTT	CAISELRGSTDTQYF
TRBV7-9	.	TRBJ1-1	.	TGTGCCAGCAGCTTAGAGAACACTGAAGCTTTCTTT	CASSLENTEAFF
TRBV19	.	TRBJ1-5	TRBD1	TGTGCCAGTAGTATAGGACACAGGGGTCGCAATCAGCCCCAGCATTTT	CASSIGHRGRNQPQHF